The 25 T cell receptor beta chains given below trace back to one sample, sequenced in a study of cytomegalovirus exposure and HLA in healthy donors. The PCR ran on 60 Vbeta and 13 Jbeta primers. The protocol was immunoSEQ multiplex PCR, while the TCRdb copy is restricted to in-frame clones and leaves out a portion. Of 100,000 to 150,000 clones in the sample, over 9.5% were seen once. The material sequenced was PBMCs. The receptors originated from a woman younger than 35 in good health and CMV-seropositive.

The V call is TRBV6-1, the J call TRBJ2-1; TRBD1 might be the D (5 bases). Trimming pared 0 bases from V and 2 bases from J, leaving 8 bases between. Germline V gene data show CDR1 as MNHNS and CDR2 as SASEGT. The CDR3 is 15 amino acids. CDR3 coding DNA: TGTGCCAGCAGTGAAGCCTCAGGGACCTACAATGAGCAGTTCTTC. Translated, it gives CASSEASGTYNEQFF.

The rearrangement uses TRBV7-9 and TRBJ1-2; the D gene is possibly TRBD1 (5 bases). This CDR3 has 15 amino acids. Germline assignment: CDR1 SEHNR and CDR2 FQNEAQ (reference sequence). Trimming pared 1 base from V and 1 base from J, leaving 10 bases between. Here the CDR3 DNA reads TGTGCCAGCAGCTTAGGGGGGGGGTTTAACTATGGCTACACCTTC. This translates into CASSLGGGFNYGYTF.

This clone was detected only a few times. The chain has TRBV6-6 and TRBJ2-7; 8 nucleotides align to TRBD1. V was clipped by 5 bases and J by 3 bases; unmatched bases: 6. Germline lookup yields CDR1 MNHNY and CDR2 SVGAGI (reference sequence). The CDR3 totals 14 residues. The CDR3 here is CASSPPTGDYEQYF. The CDR3 DNA sequence: TGTGCCAGCAGTCCTCCGACAGGGGACTACGAGCAGTACTTC.

This clone was counted only a few times. The chain combines TRBV5-1 with TRBJ2-1; 7 bases align to TRBD1. The J segment lost 5 bases and the V segment lost 4 bases, leaving 6 bases of the junction unmatched. CDR1 is SGHRS and CDR2 is YFSETQ in the germline V gene. This CDR3 is 14 amino acids long. CDR3: CASSLGTANNEQFF. The CDR3 nucleotides are TGCGCCAGCAGCCTCGGGACAGCAAACAATGAGCAGTTCTTC.

The rearrangement joins TRBV11-3 to TRBJ1-1; maybe TRBD1 (6 bases). V was pared by 5 bases and J by 5 bases, with 12 bases between. Germline V gene sequence: CDR1 SGHNT, CDR2 YENEEA. This CDR3 is built from 13 residues. CDR3 loop: CASSPQGVTEAFF. CDR3 nucleotide sequence: TGTGCCAGCAGCCCACAGGGTGTGACTGAAGCTTTCTTT.

This chain joins TRBV14 and TRBJ1-1, with TRBD1 matching over 8 bases. CDR1 and CDR2 (germline): SGHDN, FVKESK. V dropped 4 bases and J dropped 0; count of bases not matched to a gene: 7. The CDR3 runs 16 residues. The CDR3 nucleotides are TGTGCCAGCAGCCCGCGACAGGGGAGGATGAACACTGAAGCTTTCTTT. It is translated as CASSPRQGRMNTEAFF.

The chain has TRBV28 and TRBJ2-7; maybe TRBD1 (6 bases). V shed 7 bases and J shed 0 bases, with 19 bases lying between them. From germline, CDR1 is MDHEN and CDR2 SYDVKM. CDR3 length: 16 residues. This chain's CDR3 is CASTQLGGLPSYEQYF. DNA of the CDR3: TGTGCCAGCACCCAATTAGGGGGTCTGCCCTCCTACGAGCAGTACTTC.

In its sample, this clone was seen a few times. The chain joins TRBV4-2 to TRBJ1-5; 7 nucleotides line up with TRBD1. J was trimmed by 5 bases and V by 1 base; bases with no gene match: 8. CDR1 is LGHNA, CDR2 YNFKEQ, per germline. The CDR3 runs 16 residues. CDR3 residues: CASSQVDREADQPQHF. DNA of the CDR3: TGTGCCAGCAGCCAAGTTGACAGGGAGGCGGATCAGCCCCAGCATTTT.

V and J are TRBV19 and TRBJ1-5; TRBD1 agrees at 7 bases. V shed 7 bases, J shed 2 bases, and the junction held 8 bases outside the gene matches. Germline values: CDR1 LNHDA, CDR2 SQIVND (reference sequence). The CDR3 covers 15 residues. The CDR3: CASKGAGLGNQPQHF. The CDR3 region has the DNA TGTGCCAGTAAGGGGGCGGGCTTGGGCAATCAGCCCCAGCATTTT.

CDR3 region: CATSRGLAGGDTQYF. The CDR3 nucleotides are TGTGCCACCAGCAGGGGACTAGCGGGAGGAGATACGCAGTATTTT. V usage is TRBV15 and J usage is TRBJ2-3; TRBD2 matches 15 bases. Germline V CDR1 and CDR2: LNHNV, YYDKDF (reference sequence). This CDR3 is built from 15 residues. Trimming took 3 bases from V and 5 from J; bases not matched to a gene: 0.

This clone was counted a few times. The chain carries TRBV30 and TRBJ1-1; maybe TRBD1 (6 bases). The CDR3 length is 13 residues. Between the trimmed V and J ends, which lost 2 bases and 6 bases, there was a span of 13 bases. The germline gives CDR1 GTSNPN, CDR2 SVGIG (reference sequence). The CDR3 DNA is TGTGCCTGGAGTAAGGGGGGGGGCCCTGAAGCTTTCTTT. Protein product: CAWSKGGGPEAFF.

The table lists this clone with a few counts. V usage is TRBV19 and J usage is TRBJ1-4; no firm D call. V dropped 4 bases and J dropped 1 base, with 7 bases sitting between them. The germline CDR1 and CDR2 sequences are LNHDA and SQIVND (reference sequence). CDR3 size: 14 residues. In DNA, the CDR3 is TGTGCCAGTAGTACGGGGAGAACTAATGAAAAACTGTTTTTT. As protein: CASSTGRTNEKLFF.

The chain joins TRBV28 to TRBJ1-1; 8 bases are a match to TRBD1. CDR1 is MDHEN and CDR2 is SYDVKM in the germline V gene. The CDR3 is made up of 14 amino acids. The J segment lost 4 bases and the V segment lost 2 bases, leaving 3 bases of the junction unmatched. The CDR3 DNA is TGTGCCAGCAGTTTACAGGGGGCAGGCACTGAAGCTTTCTTT. Encoded protein: CASSLQGAGTEAFF.

DNA for the CDR3: TGTGCCAGCAGCGGTACTAGCGGGACGGAGACCCAGTACTTC. Its protein is CASSGTSGTETQYF. The rearrangement links TRBV9 to TRBJ2-5, with 10 bases lining up with TRBD2. V shed 3 bases and J 5 bases; nucleotides not matched to a gene: 4. CDR3 length: 14 residues. The germline CDR1 and CDR2 sequences are SGDLS and YYNGEE.

V is TRBV5-1 and J is TRBJ2-1, with D maybe TRBD2 (5 bases). The CDR3 sequence is 16 residues long. Germline loops: CDR1 SGHRS, CDR2 YFSETQ. V dropped 3 bases and J dropped 4 bases, with 17 bases sitting between them. CDR3 in amino acids: CASSSPTLTRYNEQFF. For the CDR3, the DNA is TGCGCCAGCAGCTCGCCTACTCTCACTAGATACAATGAGCAGTTCTTC.

The chain links TRBV11-2 to TRBJ2-7; 10 bases line up with TRBD2. Germline CDR1 reads SGHAT; CDR2 reads FQNNGV. This CDR3 is built from 15 residues. V was pared by 5 bases and J by 2 bases, with 6 bases of the junction left unmatched. The chain's CDR3 is CASSTRLAGTYEQYF. Written as DNA, the CDR3 is TGTGCCAGCAGCACCCGACTAGCGGGTACCTACGAGCAGTACTTC.

This clone was seen a few times. The chain uses TRBV5-4 and TRBJ2-1; D unresolved. Trimming removed 2 bases at V and 2 bases at J, with 14 bases between. CDR1 is SGHNT, CDR2 YYREEE, per germline (reference sequence). This CDR3 has 16 residues. CDR3 amino acids: CASSFSSATAYNEQFF. As DNA, the CDR3 is TGTGCCAGCAGCTTTTCCAGCGCCACTGCCTACAATGAGCAGTTCTTC.

This sequence joins TRBV2 and TRBJ1-3, with D possibly being TRBD1 (5 bases). This CDR3 comprises 15 residues. Germline CDR1 and CDR2: SNHLY and FYNNEI. V gave up 5 bases and J gave up 0 bases, with 11 bases separating them. The chain's CDR3 is CASSYDSDSGNTIYF. CDR3 nucleotide sequence: TGTGCCAGCAGTTATGACAGCGACTCTGGAAACACCATATATTTT.

This clone was found a few times. V is TRBV10-2 and J is TRBJ2-1, with D maybe TRBD2 (6 bases). The CDR3 contains 13 residues. Trimming pared 4 bases from V and 9 bases from J, leaving 13 bases between. Germline assignment: CDR1 WSHSY and CDR2 SAAADI. DNA for the CDR3: TGCGCCAGCAGTGCCTTCGGGGGTGCTGAGCAGTTCTTC. Translating it yields CASSAFGGAEQFF.

This sequence joins TRBV15 and TRBJ2-2; D remains ambiguous. The CDR3 has 14 amino acids. Trimming shortened V by 5 bases and J by 0 bases, and 7 bases separated the two germline ends. Germline-derived CDR1 and CDR2 are LNHNV and YYDKDF (reference sequence). The CDR3: CATSLAANTGELFF. As DNA, the CDR3 is TGTGCCACCAGCCTCGCAGCGAACACCGGGGAGCTGTTTTTT.

This clone was counted a few times. This sequence joins TRBV28 and TRBJ1-5, with D perhaps matching TRBD1 (5 bases). The V gene lost 4 bases and the J gene lost 5 bases, with 9 bases spanning the gap. Germline-derived CDR1 and CDR2 are MDHEN and SYDVKM. The CDR3 consists of 13 residues. The CDR3 DNA reads as TGTGCCAGCAGTTGGGGGGTTTATCAGCCCCAGCATTTT. Translating gives CASSWGVYQPQHF. The whole variable domain, filled in from reference TRBV28 and TRBJ1-5, reads DVKVTQSSRYLVKRTGEKVFLECVQDMDHENMFWYRQDPGLGLRLIYFSYDVKMKEKGDIPEGYSVSREKKERFSLILESASTNQTSMYLCASSWGVYQPQHFGDGTRLSIL.

In this sample, this clone turned up a few times. The genes are TRBV7-9 and TRBJ2-2, with a tentative D call TRBD1 (6 bases). The V gene's germline CDR1 is SEHNR and CDR2 FQNEAQ (reference sequence). This CDR3 comprises 17 residues. V was shortened by 8 bases and J by 1 base, with 20 bases between the two germline ends. CDR3 DNA sequence: TGTGCCAGCTCCGGATCGCCGGGACACAAGAACACCGGGGAGCTGTTTTTT. Amino acid sequence: CASSGSPGHKNTGELFF.

The chain recombines TRBV9 with TRBJ1-2; 9 nucleotides line up with TRBD1. Germline values: CDR1 SGDLS, CDR2 YYNGEE. There are 17 residues in the CDR3. V lost 5 bases and J lost 3; bases outside the gene matches: 14. CDR3 bases: TGTGCCAGCAGTGAAATCTTCCCGGGACAGGGTTACTATGGCTACACCTTC. Translating gives CASSEIFPGQGYYGYTF.

This clone was detected a few times. The chain couples TRBV19 to TRBJ1-2; a weak D match, TRBD1 (6 bases). With 6 bases removed from V and 4 bases from J, the gap between germline ends came to 12 bases. CDR1 is LNHDA and CDR2 is SQIVND in the germline V gene (reference sequence). There are 13 residues in the CDR3. The CDR3 region has the DNA TGTGCCAGTAGGCAGACAGGAACCTATGGCTACACCTTC. This translates into CASRQTGTYGYTF.

This clone was seen more than once but under ten times. The genes are TRBV27 and TRBJ2-7; 13 nucleotides align to TRBD2. J lost 7 bases, V lost 3 bases, and 3 bases had no gene match. This CDR3 is 14 amino acids long. From germline, CDR1 is MNHEY and CDR2 SMNVEV (reference sequence). The CDR3 DNA reads TGTGCCAGCAGTTTGACTAGCGGGAGGTTTGAGCAGTACTTC. Residues: CASSLTSGRFEQYF.